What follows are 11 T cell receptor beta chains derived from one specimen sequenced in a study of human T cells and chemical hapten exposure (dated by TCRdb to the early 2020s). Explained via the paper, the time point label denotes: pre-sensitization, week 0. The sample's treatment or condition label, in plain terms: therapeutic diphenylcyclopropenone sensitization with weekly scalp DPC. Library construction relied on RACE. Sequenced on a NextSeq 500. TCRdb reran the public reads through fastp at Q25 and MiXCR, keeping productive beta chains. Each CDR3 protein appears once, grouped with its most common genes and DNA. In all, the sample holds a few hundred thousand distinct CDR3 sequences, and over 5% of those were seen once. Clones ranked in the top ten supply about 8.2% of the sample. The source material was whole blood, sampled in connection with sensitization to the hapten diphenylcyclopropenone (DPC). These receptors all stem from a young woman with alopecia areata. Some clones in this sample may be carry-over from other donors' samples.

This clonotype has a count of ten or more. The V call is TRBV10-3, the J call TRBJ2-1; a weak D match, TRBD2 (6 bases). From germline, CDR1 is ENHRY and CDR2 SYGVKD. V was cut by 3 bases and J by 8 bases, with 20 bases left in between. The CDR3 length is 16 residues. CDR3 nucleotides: TGTGCCATCAGTGACCCCCCGGGACTGGGGACCTATGAGCAGTTCTTC. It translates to CAISDPPGLGTYEQFF.

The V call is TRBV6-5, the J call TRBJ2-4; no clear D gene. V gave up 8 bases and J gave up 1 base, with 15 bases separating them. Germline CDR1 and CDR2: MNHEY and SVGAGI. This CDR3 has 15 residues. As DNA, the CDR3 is TGTGCCAGCGGATCCAAAATCGGGGCCAAAAACATTCAGTACTTC. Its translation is CASGSKIGAKNIQYF.

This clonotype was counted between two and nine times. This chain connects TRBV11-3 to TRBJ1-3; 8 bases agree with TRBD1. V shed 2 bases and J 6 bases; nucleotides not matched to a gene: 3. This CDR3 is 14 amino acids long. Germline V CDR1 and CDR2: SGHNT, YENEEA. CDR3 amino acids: CASSLPGQENTIYF. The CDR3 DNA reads TGTGCCAGCAGCTTACCGGGACAGGAAAACACCATATATTTT.

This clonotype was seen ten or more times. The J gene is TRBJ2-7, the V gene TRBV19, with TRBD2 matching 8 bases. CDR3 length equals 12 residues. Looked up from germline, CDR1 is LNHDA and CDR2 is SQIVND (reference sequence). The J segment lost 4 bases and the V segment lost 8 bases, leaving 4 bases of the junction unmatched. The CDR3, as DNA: TGTGCCAGTCGGGGGGGAGTTTACGAGCAGTACTTC. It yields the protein CASRGGVYEQYF. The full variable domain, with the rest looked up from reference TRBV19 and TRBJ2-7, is DGGITQSPKYLFRKEGQNVTLSCEQNLNHDAMYWYRQDPGQGLRLIYYSQIVNDFQKGDIAEGYSVSREKKESFPLTVTSAQKNPTAFYLCASRGGVYEQYFGPGTRLTVT.

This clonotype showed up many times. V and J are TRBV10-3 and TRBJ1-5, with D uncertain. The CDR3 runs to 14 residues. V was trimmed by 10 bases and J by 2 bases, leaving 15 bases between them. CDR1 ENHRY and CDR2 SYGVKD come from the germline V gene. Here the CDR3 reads CATRELEGNQPQHF. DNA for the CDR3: TGTGCCACACGGGAGCTCGAGGGCAATCAGCCCCAGCATTTT.

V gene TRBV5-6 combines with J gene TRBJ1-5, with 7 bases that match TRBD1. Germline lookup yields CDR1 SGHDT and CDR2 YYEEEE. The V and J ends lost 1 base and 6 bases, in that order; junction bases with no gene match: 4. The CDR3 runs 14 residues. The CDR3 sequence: CASSLLQGSQPQHF. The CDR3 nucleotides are TGTGCCAGCAGCTTGTTACAGGGGTCTCAGCCCCAGCATTTT.

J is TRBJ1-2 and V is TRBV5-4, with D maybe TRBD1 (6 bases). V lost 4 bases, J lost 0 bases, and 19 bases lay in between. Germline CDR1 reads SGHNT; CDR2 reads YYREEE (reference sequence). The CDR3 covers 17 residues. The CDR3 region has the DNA TGTGCCAGCAGCCCCATGGGGGGGGCGCGGGCTAACTATGGCTACACCTTC. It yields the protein CASSPMGGARANYGYTF.

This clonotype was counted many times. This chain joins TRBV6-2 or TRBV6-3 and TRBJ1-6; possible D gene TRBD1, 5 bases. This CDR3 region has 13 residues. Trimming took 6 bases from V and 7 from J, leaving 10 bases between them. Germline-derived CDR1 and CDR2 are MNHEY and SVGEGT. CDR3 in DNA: TGTGCCAGCAGACCCGACAGAAATTCACCCCTCCACTTT. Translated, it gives CASRPDRNSPLHF.

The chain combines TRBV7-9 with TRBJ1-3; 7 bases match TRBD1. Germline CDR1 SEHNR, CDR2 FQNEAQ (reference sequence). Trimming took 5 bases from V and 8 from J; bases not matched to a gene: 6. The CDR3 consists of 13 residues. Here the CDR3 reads CASSPRQGDTIYF. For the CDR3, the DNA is TGTGCCAGCAGCCCGCGACAGGGAGACACCATATATTTT.

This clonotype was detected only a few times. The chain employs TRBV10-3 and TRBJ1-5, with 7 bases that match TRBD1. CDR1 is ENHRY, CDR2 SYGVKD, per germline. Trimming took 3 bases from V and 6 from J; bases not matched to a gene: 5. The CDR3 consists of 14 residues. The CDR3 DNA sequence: TGTGCCATCAGTGACAGGGGGGGCGGTCAGCCCCAGCATTTT. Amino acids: CAISDRGGGQPQHF.

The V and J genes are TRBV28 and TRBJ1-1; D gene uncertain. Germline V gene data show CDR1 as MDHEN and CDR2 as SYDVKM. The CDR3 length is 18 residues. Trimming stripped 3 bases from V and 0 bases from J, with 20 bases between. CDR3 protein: CASSFYGYPAVVNTEAFF. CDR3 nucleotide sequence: TGTGCCAGCAGTTTCTACGGATACCCCGCCGTCGTGAACACTGAAGCTTTCTTT.